A single TCR beta chain is shown here with its context. TCRdb re-analysed the reads in MiXCR, keeping a single row per CDR3 protein. The data contain about 330,000 distinct CDR3 sequences, approximately 9.5% of them seen just once; the ten biggest clones take up around 4%. The V segment lost 5 bases and the J segment 0 bases; nucleotides outside the gene matches: 5. CDR1 and CDR2 from the germline V gene are SEHNR and FQNEAQ (reference sequence). The CDR3 contains 15 residues. This entry is derived from a study of T cell repertoires in cytomegalovirus infection. On the study more broadly: Public TCR beta signatures provided an indication of both CMV infection and a matching HLA type.

This sequence originates from a human donor in good health (CMV status not recorded). Some clones in this sample may be carry-over from other donors' samples. The rearrangement links TRBV7-9 to TRBJ1-2; 8 nucleotides align to TRBD1. The sequenced material came from PBMCs. CDR3 nucleotide sequence: TGTGCCAGCAGCCCGGGACAGGCAACTAACTATGGCTACACCTTC. This gives the protein CASSPGQATNYGYTF.